Each of the 3 T cell receptor beta chains below was sequenced from the same sample in a study of shared clonotypes between healthy human individuals. The data were produced by immunoSEQ multiplex PCR, yet TCRdb's version contains in-frame clones alone and is incomplete. The table has roughly 2,500,000 clones, approximately 93% seen once. The sequenced material came from naive CD4+ T cells from PBMCs. Subset: CD45RA+ positively selected. The receptors derive from a man in his late teens or twenties in good health. Some clones in this sample may be carry-over from other donors' samples.

The chain employs TRBV6-1 and TRBJ1-5; tentative D call: TRBD1 (6 bases). The ends were cut back, 3 bases at V and 6 bases at J, with 9 bases in the middle. The V gene's germline CDR1 is MNHNS and CDR2 SASEGT. The CDR3 contains 13 residues. The chain's CDR3 is CASSDGGGQPQHF. CDR3 coding DNA: TGTGCCAGCAGTGATGGGGGCGGTCAGCCCCAGCATTTT.

The genes are TRBV7-2 and TRBJ2-3; D unresolved. Trimming stripped 1 base from V and 4 bases from J, with 12 bases between. Germline V gives CDR1 SGHTA, CDR2 FQGNSA. This CDR3 is 15 amino acids long. Here the CDR3 DNA reads TGTGCCAGCAGCTTAGGGGTTGCTGAGGCAGATACGCAGTATTTT. Its translation is CASSLGVAEADTQYF.

The rearrangement uses TRBV5-1 and TRBJ2-1; TRBD2 might be the D (6 bases). This CDR3 region has 15 residues. Trimming removed 0 bases from V and 6 bases from J, with 13 bases in between. Germline V lookup: CDR1 SGHRS, CDR2 YFSETQ. CDR3 residues: CASSLVGGGVNEQFF. CDR3 nucleotide sequence: TGCGCCAGCAGCTTGGTAGGAGGAGGGGTCAATGAGCAGTTCTTC. Using reference TRBV5-1 and TRBJ2-1 for the parts outside the CDR3, the full variable domain is KAGVTQTPRYLIKTRGQQVTLSCSPISGHRSVSWYQQTPGQGLQFLFEYFSETQRNKGNFPGRFSGRQFSNSRSEMNVSTLELGDSALYLCASSLVGGGVNEQFFGPGTRLTVL.